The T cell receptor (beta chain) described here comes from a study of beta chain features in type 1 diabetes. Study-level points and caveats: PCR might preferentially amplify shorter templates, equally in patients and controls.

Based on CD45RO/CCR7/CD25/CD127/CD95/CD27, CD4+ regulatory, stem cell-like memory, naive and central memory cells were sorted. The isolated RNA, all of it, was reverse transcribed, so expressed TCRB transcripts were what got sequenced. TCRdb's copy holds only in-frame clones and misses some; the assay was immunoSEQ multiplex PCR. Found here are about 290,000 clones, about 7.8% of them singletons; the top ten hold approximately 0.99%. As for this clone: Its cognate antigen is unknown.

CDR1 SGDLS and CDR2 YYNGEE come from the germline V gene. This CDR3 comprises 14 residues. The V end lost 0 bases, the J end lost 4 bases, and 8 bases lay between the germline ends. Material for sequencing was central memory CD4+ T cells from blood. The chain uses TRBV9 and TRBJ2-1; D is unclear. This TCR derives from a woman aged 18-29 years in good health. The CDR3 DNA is TGTGCCAGCAGCGTAGCTCCGAATTACAATGAGCAGTTCTTC. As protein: CASSVAPNYNEQFF.